This is a list of T cell receptor beta chains from one sample in a study of CD8 T cells in Susac syndrome. Using its own MiXCR run on the immunoSEQ multiplex PCR reads, TCRdb lists one record per CDR3 protein. Of fewer than 150,000 distinct CDR3 sequences listed, around nine tenths were seen once; the top ten hold 0.2% to 0.25%. The specimen was CD8+ T cells from PBMCs. These receptors all stem from a human donor with multiple sclerosis. CDR3s include the opening cysteine and the closing phenylalanine or tryptophan. Fields, in order: D gene, clone size, V gene, J gene, CDR3 protein, CDR3 DNA. D genes are given only for firm matches. Part of the rows lack a size; the others show once, few, many or a class for expanded clones.

>.|once|TRBV5-1|TRBJ1-1
CASSFGQNEAFF
TGCGCCAGCAGTTTTGGACAGAATGAAGCTTTCTTT
>.|.|TRBV27|TRBJ2-1
CASSGQGASYNEQFF
TGTGCCAGCAGCGGGCAAGGGGCCTCCTACAATGAGCAGTTCTTC
>TRBD1|.|TRBV7-3|TRBJ2-3
CASSHNRGLADTQYF
TGTGCCAGCAGCCATAACAGGGGATTGGCAGATACGCAGTATTTT
>TRBD1|.|TRBV7-9|TRBJ2-5
CASSPLTGKKETQYF
TGTGCCAGCAGCCCCCTGACAGGGAAGAAAGAGACCCAGTACTTC
>.|.|TRBV7-9|TRBJ1-1
CASSQINTEAFF
TGTGCCAGCAGCCAGATTAACACTGAAGCTTTCTTT
>.|.|TRBV5-6|TRBJ2-2
CASSPTSGWDGELFF
TGTGCCAGCAGTCCGACTAGTGGTTGGGACGGGGAGCTGTTTTTT
>.|.|TRBV6-2/TRBV6-3|TRBJ1-5
CATAGGILVGNQPQHF
TGTGCCACCGCCGGGGGAATCCTAGTGGGCAATCAGCCCCAGCATTTT
>.|once|TRBV9|TRBJ2-2
CASSPRSKDSRGTGELFF
TGTGCCAGCAGCCCCCGGAGTAAGGACAGCCGGGGCACCGGGGAGCTGTTTTTT
>.|.|TRBV28|TRBJ1-2
CASSFGHQGYGYTF
TGTGCCAGCAGTTTCGGACACCAGGGCTATGGCTACACCTTC
>.|.|TRBV7-6|TRBJ1-1
CASSLTGKGEAFF
TGTGCCAGCAGCTTAACCGGAAAAGGTGAAGCTTTCTTT
>TRBD2|.|TRBV15|TRBJ2-7
CATSRVPPREGQYEQYF
TGTGCCACCAGCAGAGTTCCCCCGCGGGAGGGCCAGTACGAGCAGTACTTC
>.|.|TRBV2|TRBJ1-1
CASSEGPMNTEAFF
TGTGCCAGCAGTGAAGGACCCATGAACACTGAAGCTTTCTTT
>.|few|TRBV7-2|TRBJ2-7
CASSLDPSYEQYF
TGTGCCAGCAGCTTAGACCCCTCCTACGAGCAGTACTTC
>.|.|TRBV7-2|TRBJ2-3
CASSPFGTDTQYF
TGTGCCAGCAGCCCTTTTGGCACAGATACGCAGTATTTT
>.|.|TRBV3-1|TRBJ2-7
CASSQPALGGDIYEQYF
TGTGCCAGCAGCCAGCCTGCCTTGGGGGGTGACATCTACGAGCAGTACTTC
>TRBD2|.|TRBV27|TRBJ2-1
CASSLGGPGYEQFF
TGTGCCAGCAGTTTGGGAGGGCCAGGGTATGAGCAGTTCTTC
>.|.|TRBV7-3|TRBJ2-2
CASSTGQNTGELFF
TGTGCCAGCAGCACCGGACAAAACACCGGGGAGCTGTTTTTT
>.|.|TRBV29-1|TRBJ1-1
CSVDPGVETEAFF
TGCAGCGTTGACCCAGGGGTAGAAACTGAAGCTTTCTTT
>TRBD2|.|TRBV12-3/TRBV12-4|TRBJ2-5
CASSTLTSGQETQYF
TGTGCCAGCAGTACTTTGACTAGCGGCCAAGAGACCCAGTACTTC
>TRBD2|once|TRBV20-1|TRBJ2-7
CSAPRGSEQYF
TGCAGTGCTCCCCGCGGGAGCGAGCAGTACTTC
>.|.|TRBV7-9|TRBJ1-1
CASSSESYGEAFF
TGTGCCAGCAGCTCAGAGAGTTACGGAGAAGCTTTCTTT
>.|.|TRBV20-1|TRBJ2-1
CSARRPTYNEQFF
TGCAGTGCTAGAAGGCCAACCTACAATGAGCAGTTCTTC
>TRBD1|.|TRBV28|TRBJ1-1
CASSWDRVETEAFF
TGTGCCAGCAGTTGGGACAGGGTTGAGACTGAAGCTTTCTTT
>.|.|TRBV7-9|TRBJ2-2
CASSPPGLMGELFF
TGTGCCAGCAGCCCCCCGGGTTTGATGGGGGAGCTGTTTTTT
>TRBD2|.|TRBV4-3|TRBJ2-1
CASSQDGASGRGRQFF
TGCGCCAGCAGCCAAGATGGGGCTAGCGGGAGAGGGCGGCAGTTCTTC
>.|.|TRBV27|TRBJ2-7
CASSLSTRHEQYF
TGTGCCAGCAGTTTATCGACACGGCACGAGCAGTACTTC
>.|.|TRBV24-1|TRBJ2-1
CATSDLDRYNEQFF
TGTGCCACCAGTGATTTAGACAGATACAATGAGCAGTTCTTC
>TRBD2|.|TRBV7-3|TRBJ2-2
CASSSLAGGQSGELFF
TGTGCCAGCAGCTCCCTAGCGGGAGGGCAATCCGGGGAGCTGTTTTTT
>.|.|TRBV2|TRBJ2-7
CASSEGFTYEQYF
TGTGCCAGCAGTGAGGGGTTCACCTACGAGCAGTACTTC
>.|.|TRBV7-9|TRBJ2-7
CASRPGGADEQYF
TGTGCCAGCCGGCCGGGGGGCGCGGACGAGCAGTACTTC
>.|.|TRBV5-1|TRBJ2-1
CASKSDGSYNEQFF
TGCGCCAGCAAGTCAGACGGCTCCTACAATGAGCAGTTCTTC
>.|.|TRBV3-1|TRBJ1-1
CASSPDSVGTEAFF
TGTGCCAGCAGCCCGGACAGCGTGGGCACTGAAGCTTTCTTT
>TRBD2|.|TRBV5-4|TRBJ2-7
CASSPSASGSRLEQYF
TGTGCCAGCAGCCCCTCCGCTAGCGGGAGTAGGCTCGAGCAGTACTTC
>.|.|TRBV20-1|TRBJ1-5
CSGADRRNQPQHF
TGCAGTGGCGCGGACAGACGCAATCAGCCCCAGCATTTT
>TRBD1|.|TRBV9|TRBJ1-1
CASSGTGEAFF
TGTGCCAGCAGCGGGACAGGTGAAGCTTTCTTT
>TRBD2|.|TRBV13|TRBJ2-3
CASSFSGKVEDTQYF
TGTGCCAGCAGCTTTAGCGGGAAAGTGGAAGATACGCAGTATTTT
>.|.|TRBV19|TRBJ2-5
CASSPSSQETQYF
TGTGCCAGTAGTCCCTCTTCCCAAGAGACCCAGTACTTC
>.|.|TRBV20-1|TRBJ1-1
CSARDLQDAEAFF
TGCAGTGCTAGAGATTTACAGGACGCTGAAGCTTTCTTT
>.|.|TRBV5-1|TRBJ2-4
CASSLGQLNIQYF
TGCGCCAGCAGCTTGGGACAGCTAAACATTCAGTACTTC
>TRBD1|medium-sized|TRBV11-2|TRBJ2-7
CASSGRDRAFHEQYF
TGTGCCAGCAGCGGCCGGGACAGAGCATTCCACGAGCAGTACTTC
>TRBD1|.|TRBV5-4|TRBJ1-2
CASSPSGQGNYGYTF
TGTGCCAGCAGCCCAAGTGGACAGGGGAACTATGGCTACACCTTC
>TRBD2|.|TRBV3-1|TRBJ2-1
CASSQGWTSEYNEQFF
TGTGCCAGCAGCCAAGGATGGACTAGCGAATACAATGAGCAGTTCTTC
>.|.|TRBV20-1|TRBJ2-5
CSARGPLDGTPETQYF
TGCAGTGCTAGAGGGCCCCTTGATGGCACCCCGGAGACCCAGTACTTC
>.|.|TRBV3-1|TRBJ2-7
CASTDSNGAEQYF
TGTGCCAGCACGGACTCTAACGGAGCGGAGCAGTACTTC
>.|.|TRBV7-9|TRBJ2-7
CASSLTQRAYEQYF
TGTGCCAGCAGCTTAACCCAGCGTGCCTACGAGCAGTACTTC
>TRBD2|.|TRBV20-1|TRBJ2-7
CSAQRYSGGYEQYF
TGCAGTGCCCAGAGGTATAGCGGGGGATACGAGCAGTACTTC
>TRBD1|.|TRBV7-9|TRBJ2-7
CASSSAATGSFSYEQYF
TGTGCCAGCAGCAGCGCCGCGACAGGGTCCTTCTCCTACGAGCAGTACTTC
>.|.|TRBV6-5|TRBJ1-5
CASSYFGGGMVNQPQHF
TGTGCCAGCAGTTACTTCGGTGGGGGGATGGTCAATCAGCCCCAGCATTTT
>.|few|TRBV4-2|TRBJ2-7
CASSSGLTYEQYF
TGTGCCAGCAGCAGCGGGCTTACCTACGAGCAGTACTTC
>.|.|TRBV7-9|TRBJ1-1
CATHKGVTLAFF
TGTGCCACCCATAAAGGGGTCACTTTAGCTTTCTTT
>.|.|TRBV4-1|TRBJ2-7
CASSQTAGSPSEQYF
TGCGCCAGCAGCCAAACGGCGGGTTCTCCTTCCGAGCAGTACTTC
>.|few|TRBV9|TRBJ2-3
CASSVLAGHYTDTQYF
TGTGCCAGCAGCGTACTGGCAGGGCACTACACAGATACGCAGTATTTT
>.|once|TRBV29-1|TRBJ2-4
CSVVPVAKNIQYF
TGCAGCGTTGTGCCCGTAGCCAAAAACATTCAGTACTTC
>TRBD2|once|TRBV2|TRBJ2-4
CAINGGEVAKNIQYF
TGTGCCATAAACGGGGGGGAAGTAGCCAAAAACATTCAGTACTTC
>.|.|TRBV4-1|TRBJ2-2
CASSFSWSGDTGELFF
TGCGCCAGCAGCTTCTCGTGGTCCGGGGACACCGGGGAGCTGTTTTTT